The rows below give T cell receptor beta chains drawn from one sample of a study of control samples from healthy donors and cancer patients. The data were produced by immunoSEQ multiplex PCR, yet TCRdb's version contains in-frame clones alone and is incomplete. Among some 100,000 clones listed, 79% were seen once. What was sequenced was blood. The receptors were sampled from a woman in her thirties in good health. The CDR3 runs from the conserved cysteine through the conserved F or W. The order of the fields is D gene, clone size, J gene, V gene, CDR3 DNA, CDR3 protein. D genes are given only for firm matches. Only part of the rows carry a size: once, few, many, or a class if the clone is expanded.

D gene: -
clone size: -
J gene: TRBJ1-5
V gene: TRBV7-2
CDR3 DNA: TGTGCCAGCAGCTACCGAGGGGGTAGTAGCAATCAGCCCCAGCATTTT
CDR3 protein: CASSYRGGSSNQPQHF

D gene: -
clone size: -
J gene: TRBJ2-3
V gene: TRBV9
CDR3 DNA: TGTGCCAGCAGCAGGGGCGACGCGGGTACGCAGTATTTT
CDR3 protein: CASSRGDAGTQYF

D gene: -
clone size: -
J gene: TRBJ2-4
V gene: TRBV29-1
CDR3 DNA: TGCAGCGTTGACGCAGGGCGGATTCAGTACTTC
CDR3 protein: CSVDAGRIQYF

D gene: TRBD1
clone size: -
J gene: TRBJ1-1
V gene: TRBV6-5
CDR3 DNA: TGTGCCAGCAGCCGGGACAGGGTAAACACTGAAGCTTTCTTT
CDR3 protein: CASSRDRVNTEAFF

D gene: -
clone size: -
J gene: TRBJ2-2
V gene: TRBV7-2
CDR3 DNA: TGTGCCAGCAGCTTAGACGCCGGGGAGCTGTTTTTT
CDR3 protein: CASSLDAGELFF

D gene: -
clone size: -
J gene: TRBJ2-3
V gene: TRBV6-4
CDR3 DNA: TGTGCCAGCAGTGACTCGGCAGGGCGGGGCACAGATACGCAGTATTTT
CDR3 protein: CASSDSAGRGTDTQYF

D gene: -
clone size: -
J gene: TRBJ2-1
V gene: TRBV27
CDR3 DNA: TGTGCCAGCAGTTTATTAGGGGACTCCTACAATGAGCAGTTCTTC
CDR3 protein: CASSLLGDSYNEQFF

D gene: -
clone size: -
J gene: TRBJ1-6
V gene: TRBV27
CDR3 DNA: TGTGCCAGCAGTTTGCAATCTGGGGTTAATTCACCCCTCCACTTT
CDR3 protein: CASSLQSGVNSPLHF

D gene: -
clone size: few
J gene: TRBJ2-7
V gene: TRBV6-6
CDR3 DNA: TGTGCCAGCAGTTACCTTCGACAGGGAGGTTCCTACGAGCAGTACTTC
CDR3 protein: CASSYLRQGGSYEQYF

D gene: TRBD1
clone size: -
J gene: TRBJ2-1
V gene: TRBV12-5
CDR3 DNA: TGTGCTAGTGGTTTGGGTATACCGACAGGGACGGGAAATGAGCAGTTCTTC
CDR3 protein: CASGLGIPTGTGNEQFF